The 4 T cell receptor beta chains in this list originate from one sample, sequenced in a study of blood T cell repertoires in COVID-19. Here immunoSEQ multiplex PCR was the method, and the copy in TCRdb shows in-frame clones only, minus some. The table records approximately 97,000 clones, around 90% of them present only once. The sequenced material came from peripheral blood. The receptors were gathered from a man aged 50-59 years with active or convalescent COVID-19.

CDR3 sequence (DNA): TGTGCCAGCAGTTTAAGAGGGGGCTGGGCTTTCTTT. Translating it yields CASSLRGGWAFF. The rearrangement links TRBV28 to TRBJ1-1; TRBD1 agrees at 7 bases. The length of the CDR3 is 12 residues. The ends lost 2 bases at V and 11 bases at J; junction bases unmatched: 5. The germline CDR1 and CDR2 sequences are MDHEN and SYDVKM.

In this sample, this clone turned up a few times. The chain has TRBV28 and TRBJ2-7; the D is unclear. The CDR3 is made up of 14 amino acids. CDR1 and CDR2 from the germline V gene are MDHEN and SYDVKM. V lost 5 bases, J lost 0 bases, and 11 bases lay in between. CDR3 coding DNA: TGTGCCAGCAGTCCAACTGCGCCCTCCTACGAGCAGTACTTC. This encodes CASSPTAPSYEQYF.

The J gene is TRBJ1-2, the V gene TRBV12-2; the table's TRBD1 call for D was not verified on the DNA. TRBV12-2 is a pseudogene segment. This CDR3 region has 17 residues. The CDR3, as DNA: TGTGCAAGTCGCTTCCTAGGGTGGGCAGGGGGCGACTATGGCTACACCTTC. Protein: CASRFLGWAGGDYGYTF.

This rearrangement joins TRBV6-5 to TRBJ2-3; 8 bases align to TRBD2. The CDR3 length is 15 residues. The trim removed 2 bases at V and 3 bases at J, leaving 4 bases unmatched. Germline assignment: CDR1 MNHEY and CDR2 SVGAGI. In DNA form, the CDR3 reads TGTGCCAGCAGTTACGTTCGGGGGGGTACAGATACGCAGTATTTT. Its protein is CASSYVRGGTDTQYF.